Listed here is a single TCR beta chain. Its antigen is still unknown. This sample was taken from a study of cytomegalovirus exposure and HLA in healthy donors. Across the whole study: A prior study identified 110 million or so unique TCR beta sequences from 200 million or so T cells.

Trimming cost V 3 bases and J 2 bases, with 11 bases left between them. CDR3 length: 14 residues. Germline-derived CDR1 and CDR2 are SGHRS and YFSETQ. Study-level findings and limits: Most TCR sequences were uncommon, yet certain public TCRs appeared in many donors.

Researchers ran the PCR with 60 Vbeta and 13 Jbeta primers. The table came from immunoSEQ multiplex PCR; TCRdb's copy has only in-frame clones and leaves some out. The sample lists 160,000 or so clones; roughly 82% were seen once. Sequences were obtained from PBMCs. This sequence originates from a woman aged 45-65 years in good health and CMV-seronegative. V is TRBV5-1 and J is TRBJ1-2; a weak D match, TRBD1 (5 bases). The CDR3 reads CASSSRTQNYGYTF. Written as DNA, the CDR3 is TGCGCCAGCAGCTCCCGGACACAAAACTATGGCTACACCTTC. The full variable domain, in which reference TRBV5-1 and TRBJ1-2 provide the parts outside the CDR3, is KAGVTQTPRYLIKTRGQQVTLSCSPISGHRSVSWYQQTPGQGLQFLFEYFSETQRNKGNFPGRFSGRQFSNSRSEMNVSTLELGDSALYLCASSSRTQNYGYTFGSGTRLTVV.